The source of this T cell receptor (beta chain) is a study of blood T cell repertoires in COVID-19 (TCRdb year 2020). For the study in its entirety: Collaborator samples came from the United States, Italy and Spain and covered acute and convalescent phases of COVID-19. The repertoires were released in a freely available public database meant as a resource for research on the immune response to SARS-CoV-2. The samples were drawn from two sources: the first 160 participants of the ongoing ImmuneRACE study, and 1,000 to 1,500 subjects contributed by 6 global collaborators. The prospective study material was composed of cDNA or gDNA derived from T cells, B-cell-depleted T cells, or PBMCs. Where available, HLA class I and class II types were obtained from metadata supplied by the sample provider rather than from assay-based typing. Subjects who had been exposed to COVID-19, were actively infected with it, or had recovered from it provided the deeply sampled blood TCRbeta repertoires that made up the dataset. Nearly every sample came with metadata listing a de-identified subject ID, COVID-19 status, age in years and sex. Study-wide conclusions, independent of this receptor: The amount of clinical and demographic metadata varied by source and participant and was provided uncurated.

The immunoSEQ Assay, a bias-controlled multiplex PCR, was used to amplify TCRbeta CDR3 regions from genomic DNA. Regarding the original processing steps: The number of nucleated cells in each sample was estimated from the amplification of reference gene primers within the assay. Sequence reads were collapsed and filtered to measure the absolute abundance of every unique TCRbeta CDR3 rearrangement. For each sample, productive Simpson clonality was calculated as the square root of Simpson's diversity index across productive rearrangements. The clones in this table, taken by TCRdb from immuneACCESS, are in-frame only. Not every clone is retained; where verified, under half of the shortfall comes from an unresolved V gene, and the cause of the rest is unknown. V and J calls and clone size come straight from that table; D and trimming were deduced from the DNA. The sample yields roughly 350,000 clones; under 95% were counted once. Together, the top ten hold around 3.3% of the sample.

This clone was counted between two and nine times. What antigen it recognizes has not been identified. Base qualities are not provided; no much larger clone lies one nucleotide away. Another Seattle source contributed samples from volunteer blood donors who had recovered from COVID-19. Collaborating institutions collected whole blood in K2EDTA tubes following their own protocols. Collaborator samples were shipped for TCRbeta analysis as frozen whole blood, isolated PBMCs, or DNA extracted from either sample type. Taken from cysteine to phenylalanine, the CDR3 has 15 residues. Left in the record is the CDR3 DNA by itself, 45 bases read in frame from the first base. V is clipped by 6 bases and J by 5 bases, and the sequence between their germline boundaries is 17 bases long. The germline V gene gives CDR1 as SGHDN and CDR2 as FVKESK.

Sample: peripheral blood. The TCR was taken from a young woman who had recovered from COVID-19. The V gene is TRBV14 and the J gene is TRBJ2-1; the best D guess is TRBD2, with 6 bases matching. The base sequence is TGTGCCAGCAGTGAGACAACGGACTACCACAATGAGCAGTTCTTC. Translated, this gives CASSETTDYHNEQFF.